A selection of T cell receptor beta chains follows, all from one sample in a study of shared clonotypes between healthy human individuals. Clones were read by immunoSEQ multiplex PCR, and TCRdb kept only the in-frame ones, dropping some. The top ten hold around 0.37% of the sample, which has about 2.4 million clones, 93% seen once. Material: naive CD4+ T cells from PBMCs. The receptors stem from a man younger than 30 in good health. Some clones in this sample may be carry-over from other donors' samples. Both conserved end residues are part of each CDR3. The order of the fields is CDR3 length, V gene, J gene, CDR3 protein.

length: 14; V: TRBV7-9; J: TRBJ1-2; CDR3: CASSPQSGVDGYTF
length: 11; V: TRBV20-1; J: TRBJ2-5; CDR3: CSAGGAETQYF
length: 13; V: TRBV7-9; J: TRBJ2-7; CDR3: CASSRQGGNEQYF
length: 14; V: TRBV7-3; J: TRBJ2-1; CDR3: CASSLLGGVNEQFF
length: 16; V: TRBV5-5; J: TRBJ1-3; CDR3: CASSPRTRYSGNTIYF
length: 14; V: TRBV2; J: TRBJ2-2; CDR3: CASIGYGVPGELFF
length: 13; V: TRBV6-1; J: TRBJ2-3; CDR3: CASSATSPDTQYF
length: 15; V: TRBV6-5; J: TRBJ1-5; CDR3: CASSPSRGSNQPQHF
length: 15; V: TRBV19; J: TRBJ2-7; CDR3: CANLRTSVYSYEQYF
length: 16; V: TRBV2; J: TRBJ1-3; CDR3: CASSRDTQSSGNTIYF
length: 14; V: TRBV7-6; J: TRBJ2-5; CDR3: CASSLRTRSETQYF
length: 13; V: TRBV19; J: TRBJ1-4; CDR3: CASAKRSNEKLFF
length: 15; V: TRBV28; J: TRBJ1-4; CDR3: CASRTTGTGGEKLFF
length: 14; V: TRBV21-1; J: TRBJ2-5; CDR3: CASSKVDNQETQYF
length: 15; V: TRBV30; J: TRBJ2-3; CDR3: CAWSVLGMGLDTQYF
length: 15; V: TRBV11-3; J: TRBJ2-1; CDR3: CASSAGTSSSYEQFF
length: 12; V: TRBV10-1; J: TRBJ2-7; CDR3: CASSDSHYEQYF
length: 15; V: TRBV4-1; J: TRBJ2-2; CDR3: CASSQGRFGTGELFF
length: 16; V: TRBV9; J: TRBJ2-2; CDR3: CASSAPSGRDTGELFF
length: 16; V: TRBV30; J: TRBJ1-5; CDR3: CAWRESGRKGNQPQHF
length: 17; V: TRBV11-2; J: TRBJ2-5; CDR3: CASSLLASVQKKETQYF
length: 17; V: TRBV5-1; J: TRBJ1-4; CDR3: CASSSGTYARDTEKLFF
length: 15; V: TRBV29-1; J: TRBJ2-5; CDR3: CSVGSKLRVQETQYF
length: 12; V: TRBV5-6; J: TRBJ2-7; CDR3: CASSGLAWEQYF
length: 15; V: TRBV28; J: TRBJ1-1; CDR3: CASSLSGGANTEAFF
length: 15; V: TRBV27; J: TRBJ2-2; CDR3: CASSSSSPTSGELFF
length: 13; V: TRBV5-1; J: TRBJ2-3; CDR3: CASNLQGTDTQYF
length: 15; V: TRBV28; J: TRBJ2-5; CDR3: CASSLAGGAFKTQYF
length: 16; V: TRBV19; J: TRBJ1-1; CDR3: CASKERSTGSRTEAFF
length: 14; V: TRBV7-2; J: TRBJ2-3; CDR3: CASSLGTSGMAQYF
length: 13; V: TRBV4-2; J: TRBJ1-3; CDR3: CASSQDGGNTIYF
length: 13; V: TRBV19; J: TRBJ2-3; CDR3: CASSIVGPNTQYF
length: 14; V: TRBV7-2; J: TRBJ1-2; CDR3: CASSSSDRGYGYTF
length: 15; V: TRBV15; J: TRBJ1-2; CDR3: CATSRKGAGNYGYTF
length: 15; V: TRBV5-1; J: TRBJ1-2; CDR3: CASSLSAWGQDGYTF
length: 13; V: TRBV5-6; J: TRBJ2-7; CDR3: CASTPYSGWEQYF
length: 17; V: TRBV18; J: TRBJ2-2; CDR3: CASSLSPGTGSTGELFF
length: 16; V: TRBV23-1; J: TRBJ2-5; CDR3: CASSHTRREYQETQYF
length: 16; V: TRBV19; J: TRBJ2-2; CDR3: CASSIGTGGTTGELFF
length: 16; V: TRBV28; J: TRBJ1-5; CDR3: CASSLLGQGYNQPQHF
length: 15; V: TRBV4-3; J: TRBJ1-4; CDR3: CASSQILRDNEKLFF
length: 15; V: TRBV7-3; J: TRBJ1-2; CDR3: CASSLAGTANYGYTF
length: 14; V: TRBV7-2; J: TRBJ2-1; CDR3: CASSLDGRGNEQFF
length: 17; V: TRBV5-1; J: TRBJ2-3; CDR3: CASSFPSGTSGTDTQYF
length: 13; V: TRBV11-2; J: TRBJ1-1; CDR3: CASSLVANTEAFF
length: 14; V: TRBV21-1; J: TRBJ2-7; CDR3: CARKRRTGSNEQYF
length: 15; V: TRBV28; J: TRBJ2-7; CDR3: CASSRPGQGDYEQYF
length: 15; V: TRBV18; J: TRBJ2-7; CDR3: CASSNLGKTPYEQYF
length: 15; V: TRBV6-5; J: TRBJ2-7; CDR3: CASSRLAGSSYEQYF
length: 15; V: TRBV6-1; J: TRBJ1-1; CDR3: CASTRNRGKDTEAFF